These 19 T cell receptor beta chains share one sample of origin, sequenced in a study of cytomegalovirus exposure and HLA in healthy donors. Use of 60 Vbeta and 13 Jbeta primers characterized the PCR. Clones were read by immunoSEQ multiplex PCR, and TCRdb kept only the in-frame ones, dropping some. Here the sample spans more than 95,000 clones, almost 80% being singletons. The sample consisted of PBMCs. The source of these receptors is a man aged 55 to 70 in good health and CMV-seropositive.

CDR3 sequence reads: CASSLRGGYGYTF. The DNA for the CDR3 is TGTGCCAGCAGCTTACGAGGAGGCTATGGCTACACCTTC. The rearrangement joins TRBV7-3 to TRBJ1-2; D gene uncertain. The CDR3 is made up of 13 amino acids. V dropped 2 bases and J dropped 4 bases, with 8 bases sitting between them. From germline, CDR1 is SGHTA and CDR2 FQGTGA.

V and J are TRBV6-5 and TRBJ1-4; D remains unclear. The CDR3 spans 16 residues. From germline, CDR1 is MNHEY and CDR2 SVGAGI. Trimming cost V 0 bases and J 2 bases, with 10 bases left between them. CDR3: CASSYSLGWTNEKLFF. CDR3 sequence (DNA): TGTGCCAGCAGTTACTCGCTGGGCTGGACTAATGAAAAACTGTTTTTT.

The rearrangement uses TRBV7-2 and TRBJ2-5; 10 bases line up with TRBD2. The CDR3 is 16 residues long. V shed 4 bases, J shed 7 bases, and the junction held 12 bases outside the gene matches. Germline V CDR1 and CDR2: SGHTA, FQGNSA. CDR3 loop: CASSSPGQRTSGTQYF. The CDR3 bases are TGTGCCAGCAGCTCCCCCGGGCAGCGGACTAGCGGGACCCAGTACTTC.

The chain uses TRBV19 and TRBJ2-6, with D perhaps TRBD2 (5 bases). The CDR3 covers 17 residues. With 4 bases removed from V and 0 bases from J, the gap between germline ends came to 13 bases. In germline, CDR1 is LNHDA, CDR2 SQIVND (reference sequence). The CDR3 protein is CASSRLIDFSGANVLTF. The CDR3 DNA sequence: TGTGCCAGTAGTAGACTAATTGATTTCTCTGGGGCCAACGTCCTGACTTTC.

This chain links TRBV5-6 with TRBJ2-1; 8 positions agree with TRBD1. In germline, CDR1 is SGHDT, CDR2 YYEEEE. The V and J ends lost 0 bases and 5 bases, in that order; junction bases with no gene match: 4. The CDR3 has 15 residues. Written as DNA, the CDR3 is TGTGCCAGCAGCTTGGGGCAGGGGGCCCACAATGAGCAGTTCTTC. Translated, it gives CASSLGQGAHNEQFF.

This chain connects TRBV30 to TRBJ2-7; D uncertain. V gave up 0 bases and J gave up 3 bases, with 3 bases separating them. CDR1 is GTSNPN, CDR2 SVGIG, per germline (reference sequence). This CDR3 is 11 amino acids long. CDR3 loop: CAWSVSYEQYF. DNA of the CDR3: TGTGCCTGGAGTGTGAGCTACGAGCAGTACTTC.

This clone was picked up a small number of times. One end of the junction does not line up with germline, which may come from a read error. The chain is built from TRBV7-9 and TRBJ2-5; TRBD2 matches at 10 bases. Germline V CDR1 and CDR2: SEHNR, FQNEAQ (reference sequence). The CDR3 extends over 15 amino acids. For the CDR3, the DNA is TGCGCCAGCAGTGTAGCGGGGGGTGATGGAGAGACCCAGTACTTC. This codes for CASSVAGGDGETQYF.

The chain joins TRBV2 to TRBJ2-3; no definite D call. CDR1 SNHLY and CDR2 FYNNEI come from the germline V gene. V gave up 5 bases and J gave up 2 bases, with 14 bases separating them. The CDR3 spans 15 residues. This chain's CDR3 is CASSPDGRLTDTQYF. The CDR3 bases are TGTGCCAGCAGTCCTGACGGCCGACTCACAGATACGCAGTATTTT.

This sequence joins TRBV6-1 and TRBJ2-3, with a tentative D call TRBD2 (6 bases). Trimming stripped 6 bases from V and 4 bases from J, with 17 bases between. The CDR3 extends over 15 amino acids. Germline values: CDR1 MNHNS, CDR2 SASEGT. The CDR3 loop is CASSRSSPGADTQYF. The CDR3 DNA is TGTGCCAGCAGCCGGAGTTCCCCGGGGGCAGATACGCAGTATTTT.

The gene calls are TRBV11-3 and TRBJ2-3, with 13 bases fitting TRBD2. The CDR3 covers 18 residues. The germline V gene encodes CDR1 SGHNT and CDR2 YENEEA. Trimming removed 4 bases from V and 1 base from J; junction bases left unmatched: 8. The CDR3 loop is CASSSTSGGSLGTDTQYF. For the CDR3, the DNA is TGTGCCAGCAGCTCGACTAGCGGGGGGTCTCTGGGCACAGATACGCAGTATTTT. Full variable domain (rest looked up from reference TRBV11-3 and TRBJ2-3): EAGVVQSPRYKIIEKKQPVAFWCNPISGHNTLYWYLQNLGQGPELLIRYENEEAVDDSQLPKDRFSAERLKGVDSTLKIQPAELGDSAVYLCASSSTSGGSLGTDTQYFGPGTRLTVL.

The V gene is TRBV4-1, the J gene TRBJ1-4, with unresolved D. The CDR3 length is 17 residues. Trimming left V 4 bases short and J 0 bases short, with 15 bases between. Per the germline V gene, CDR1 is MGHRA and CDR2 is YSYEKL. The DNA of the CDR3 is TGCGCCAGCAGCCCCGACCCACGGGTTGCAACTAATGAAAAACTGTTTTTT. Protein product: CASSPDPRVATNEKLFF.

The rearrangement uses TRBV5-8 and TRBJ2-1; 10 bases align to TRBD1. The length of the CDR3 is 15 residues. The trim removed 0 bases at V and 6 bases at J, leaving 3 bases unmatched. Germline CDR1 SGHTS, CDR2 YDEGEE. CDR3 residues: CASSLGGQGSNEQFF. The CDR3 DNA reads as TGTGCCAGCAGCTTGGGGGGACAGGGGTCCAATGAGCAGTTCTTC.

The chain couples TRBV27 to TRBJ1-2; the D gene is possibly TRBD1 (5 bases). The ends were cut back, 10 bases at V and 4 bases at J, with 16 bases in the middle. Germline V gene data show CDR1 as MNHEY and CDR2 as SMNVEV (reference sequence). This CDR3 is built from 13 residues. The CDR3 sequence: CATFKGIGYGYTF. DNA of the CDR3: TGTGCCACGTTCAAGGGGATCGGCTATGGCTACACCTTC.

The genes are TRBV6-1 and TRBJ2-3; 9 bases agree with TRBD1. With V trimmed by 4 bases and J by 4 bases, 3 bases remained unmatched. The germline gives CDR1 MNHNS, CDR2 SASEGT. There are 14 residues in the CDR3. CDR3 in amino acids: CASSVGQGPDTQYF. The CDR3 DNA reads TGTGCCAGCAGTGTCGGACAGGGGCCAGATACGCAGTATTTT.

The chain combines TRBV4-2 with TRBJ2-7, with D perhaps matching TRBD2 (5 bases). V was trimmed by 1 base and J by 3 bases, leaving 10 bases between them. The CDR3 totals 14 residues. Germline V gene data show CDR1 as LGHNA and CDR2 as YNFKEQ. The CDR3 loop is CASSQGVGSYEQYF. In DNA form, the CDR3 reads TGTGCCAGCAGCCAAGGAGTAGGGAGCTACGAGCAGTACTTC.

The gene calls are TRBV5-6 and TRBJ2-7, with TRBD1 matching over 8 bases. V lost 4 bases, J lost 1 base, and 4 bases stayed unmatched. Germline values: CDR1 SGHDT, CDR2 YYEEEE. The CDR3 sequence is 14 residues long. The CDR3 region has the DNA TGTGCCAGCAGCCGACAGGGGTCATCCTACGAGCAGTACTTC. Translating it yields CASSRQGSSYEQYF.

This clone was seen a few times. The chain recombines TRBV18 with TRBJ1-5, with 7 bases matching TRBD1. J was trimmed by 7 bases and V by 6 bases; bases with no gene match: 6. Germline V gene lookup returns CDR1 KGHSH and CDR2 LQKENI. This CDR3 region has 13 residues. CDR3 sequence reads: CASSPDRAQPQHF. The CDR3 DNA reads TGTGCCAGCTCGCCCGACAGGGCCCAGCCCCAGCATTTT.

This chain uses TRBV9 with TRBJ2-1, with D maybe TRBD1 (6 bases). CDR3 length: 15 residues. Germline V lookup: CDR1 SGDLS, CDR2 YYNGEE. Trimming removed 3 bases from V and 4 bases from J, with 14 bases in between. For the CDR3, the DNA is TGTGCCAGCAGCGAGAGGGTCACAGGGTACAATGAGCAGTTCTTC. This sequence encodes CASSERVTGYNEQFF.

In this sample, this clone turned up a few times. The chain links TRBV10-3 to TRBJ1-4, with 7 positions matching TRBD1. This CDR3 is 14 amino acids long. The trim removed 2 bases at V and 5 bases at J, leaving 2 bases unmatched. Germline-derived CDR1 and CDR2 are ENHRY and SYGVKD. Written as DNA, the CDR3 is TGTGCCATCAGTGAGGGACAGGAAAATGAAAAACTGTTTTTT. It yields the protein CAISEGQENEKLFF.